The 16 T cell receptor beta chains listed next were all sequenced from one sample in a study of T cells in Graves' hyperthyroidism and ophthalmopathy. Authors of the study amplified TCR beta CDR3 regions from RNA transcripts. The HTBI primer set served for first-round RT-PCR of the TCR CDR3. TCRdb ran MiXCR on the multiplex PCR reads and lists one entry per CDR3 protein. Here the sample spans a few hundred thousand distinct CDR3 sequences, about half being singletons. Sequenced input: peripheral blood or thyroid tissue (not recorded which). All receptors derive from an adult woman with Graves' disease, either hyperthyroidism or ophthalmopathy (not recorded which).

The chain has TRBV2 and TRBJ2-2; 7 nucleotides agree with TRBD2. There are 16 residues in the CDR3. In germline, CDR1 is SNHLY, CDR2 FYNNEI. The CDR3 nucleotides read TGTGCTAGAGGGGAGGGCCTTTCCCGTCACGGCGGGGAGCTGTTTTTT. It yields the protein CARGEGLSRHGGELFF.

The CDR3 coding sequence is TGTGCCAGCAGTTTGAAGTGGAGGGTTGGGACAGGAAATTCACCCCTCCACTTT. Protein: CASSLKWRVGTGNSPLHF. The chain recombines TRBV28 with TRBJ1-6; 8 positions match TRBD1. This CDR3 spans 18 amino acids. V lost 3 bases to trimming and J lost 7 bases; unmatched junction nucleotides: 14. Germline V gene lookup returns CDR1 MDHEN and CDR2 SYDVKM.

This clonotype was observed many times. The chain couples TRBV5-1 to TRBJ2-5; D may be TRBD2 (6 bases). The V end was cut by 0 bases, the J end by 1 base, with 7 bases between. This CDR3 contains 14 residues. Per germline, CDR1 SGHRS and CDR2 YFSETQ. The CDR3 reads CASSLGSGQETQYF. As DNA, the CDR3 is TGCGCCAGCAGCTTGGGTAGCGGCCAAGAGACCCAGTACTTC.

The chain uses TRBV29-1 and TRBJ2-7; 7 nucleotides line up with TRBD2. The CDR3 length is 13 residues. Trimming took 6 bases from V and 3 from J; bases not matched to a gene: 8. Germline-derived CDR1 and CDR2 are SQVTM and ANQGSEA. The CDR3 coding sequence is TGCAGCGTGGCTGGCGGGAGCGGCTACGAGCAGTACTTC. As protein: CSVAGGSGYEQYF.

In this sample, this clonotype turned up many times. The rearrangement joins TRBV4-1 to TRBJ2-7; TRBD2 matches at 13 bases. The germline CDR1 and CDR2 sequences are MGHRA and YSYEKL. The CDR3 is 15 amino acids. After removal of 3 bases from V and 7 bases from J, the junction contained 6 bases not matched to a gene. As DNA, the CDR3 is TGCGCCAGCAGCCAGCCCGGGACTAGCGGGAAGGAGCAGTACTTC. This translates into CASSQPGTSGKEQYF.

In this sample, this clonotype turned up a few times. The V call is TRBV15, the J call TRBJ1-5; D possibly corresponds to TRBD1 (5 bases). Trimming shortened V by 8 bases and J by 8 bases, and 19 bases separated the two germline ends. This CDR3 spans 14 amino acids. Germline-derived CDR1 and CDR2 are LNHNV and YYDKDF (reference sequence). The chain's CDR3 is CATDNAGGKEPQHF. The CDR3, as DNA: TGTGCCACCGACAACGCGGGGGGGAAGGAGCCCCAGCATTTT.

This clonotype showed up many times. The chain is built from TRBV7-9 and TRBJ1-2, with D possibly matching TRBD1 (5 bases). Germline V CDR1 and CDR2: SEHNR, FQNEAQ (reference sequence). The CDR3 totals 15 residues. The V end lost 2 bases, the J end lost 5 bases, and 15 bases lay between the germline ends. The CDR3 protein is CASSLSGGDLYGYTF. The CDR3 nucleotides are TGTGCCAGCAGCTTAAGCGGTGGGGACCTTTATGGCTACACCTTC.

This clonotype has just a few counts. The CDR3 DNA sequence: TGTGCCAGCAGCCCGCGGGACACCCTAGAGGATCAGCCCCAGCATTTT. Protein sequence: CASSPRDTLEDQPQHF. The chain uses TRBV28 and TRBJ1-5; perhaps TRBD1 as D (6 bases). The V end lost 6 bases, the J end lost 5 bases, and 20 bases lay between the germline ends. Germline loops: CDR1 MDHEN, CDR2 SYDVKM. CDR3 length equals 16 residues.

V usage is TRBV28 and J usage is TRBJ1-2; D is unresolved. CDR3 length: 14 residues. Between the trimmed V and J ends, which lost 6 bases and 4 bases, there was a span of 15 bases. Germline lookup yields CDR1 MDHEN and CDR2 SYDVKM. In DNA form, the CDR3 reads TGTGCCAGCAGCGCAAACCGGGCCACCTATGGCTACACCTTC. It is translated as CASSANRATYGYTF.

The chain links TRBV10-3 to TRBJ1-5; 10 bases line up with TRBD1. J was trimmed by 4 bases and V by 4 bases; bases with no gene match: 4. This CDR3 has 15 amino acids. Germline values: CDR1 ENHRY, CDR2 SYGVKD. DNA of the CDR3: TGTGCCATCAGTGCTAGGACAGGGGGTAATCAGCCCCAGCATTTT. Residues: CAISARTGGNQPQHF.

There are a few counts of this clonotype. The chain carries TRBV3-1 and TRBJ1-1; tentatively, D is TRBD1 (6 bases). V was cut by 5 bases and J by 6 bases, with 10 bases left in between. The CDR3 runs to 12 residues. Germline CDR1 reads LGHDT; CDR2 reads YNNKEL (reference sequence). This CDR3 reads CASSWNRAEAFF. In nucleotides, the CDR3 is TGTGCCAGCAGCTGGAACAGGGCTGAAGCTTTCTTT.

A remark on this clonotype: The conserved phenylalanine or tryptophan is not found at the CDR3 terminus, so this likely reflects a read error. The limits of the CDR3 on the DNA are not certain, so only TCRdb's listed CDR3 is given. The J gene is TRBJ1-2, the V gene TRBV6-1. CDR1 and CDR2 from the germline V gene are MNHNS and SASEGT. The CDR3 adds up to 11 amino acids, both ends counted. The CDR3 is CASSRGTSGAY.

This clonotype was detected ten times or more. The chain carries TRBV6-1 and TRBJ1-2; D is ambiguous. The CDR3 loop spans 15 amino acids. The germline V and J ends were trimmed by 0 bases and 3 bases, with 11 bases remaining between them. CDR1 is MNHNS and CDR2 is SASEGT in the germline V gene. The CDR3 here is CASSEALTAYYGYTF. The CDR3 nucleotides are TGTGCCAGCAGTGAAGCGCTCACGGCCTACTATGGCTACACCTTC.

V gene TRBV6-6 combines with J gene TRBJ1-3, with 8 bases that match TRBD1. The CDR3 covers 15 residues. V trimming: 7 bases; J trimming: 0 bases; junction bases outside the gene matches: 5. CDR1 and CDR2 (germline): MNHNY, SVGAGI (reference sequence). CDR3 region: CASKTGGNSGNTIYF. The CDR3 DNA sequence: TGTGCCAGCAAAACAGGGGGTAACTCTGGAAACACCATATATTTT.

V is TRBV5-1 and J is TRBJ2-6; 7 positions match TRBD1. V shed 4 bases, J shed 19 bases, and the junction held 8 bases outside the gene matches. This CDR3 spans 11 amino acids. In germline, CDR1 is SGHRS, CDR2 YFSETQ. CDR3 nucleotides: TGCGCCAGCAGCATCCGACAGGGACGTACTTTC. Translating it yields CASSIRQGRTF. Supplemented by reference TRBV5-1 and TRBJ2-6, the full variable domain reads KAGVTQTPRYLIKTRGQQVTLSCSPISGHRSVSWYQQTPGQGLQFLFEYFSETQRNKGNFPGRFSGRQFSNSRSEMNVSTLELGDSALYLCASSIRQGRTFGAGSRLTVL.

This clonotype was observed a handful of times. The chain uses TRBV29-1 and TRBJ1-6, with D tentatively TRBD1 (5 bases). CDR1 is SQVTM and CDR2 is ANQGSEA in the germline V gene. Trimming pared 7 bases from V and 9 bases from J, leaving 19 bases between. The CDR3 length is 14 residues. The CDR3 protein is CSARYGTRGSPLHF. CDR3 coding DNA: TGCAGCGCTAGATATGGGACCCGGGGTTCACCCCTCCACTTT.